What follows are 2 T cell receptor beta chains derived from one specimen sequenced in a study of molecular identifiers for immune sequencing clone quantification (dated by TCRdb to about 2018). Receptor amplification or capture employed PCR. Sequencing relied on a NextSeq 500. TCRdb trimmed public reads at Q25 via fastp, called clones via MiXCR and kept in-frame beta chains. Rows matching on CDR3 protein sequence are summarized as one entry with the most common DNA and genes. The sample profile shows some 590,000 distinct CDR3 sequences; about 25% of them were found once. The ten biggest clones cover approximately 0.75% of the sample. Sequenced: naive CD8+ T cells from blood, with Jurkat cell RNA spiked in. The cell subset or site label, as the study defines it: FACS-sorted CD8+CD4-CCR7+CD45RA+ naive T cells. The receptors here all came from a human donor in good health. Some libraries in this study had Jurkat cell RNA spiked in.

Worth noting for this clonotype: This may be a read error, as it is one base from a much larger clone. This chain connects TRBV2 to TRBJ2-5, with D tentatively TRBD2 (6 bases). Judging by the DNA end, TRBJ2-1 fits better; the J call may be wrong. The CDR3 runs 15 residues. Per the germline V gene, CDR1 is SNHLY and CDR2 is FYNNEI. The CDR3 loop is CASSGRDWMHVAQFF. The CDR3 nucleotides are TGTGCCAGCAGTGGTAGGGACTGGATGCATGTGGCCCAGTTCTTC.

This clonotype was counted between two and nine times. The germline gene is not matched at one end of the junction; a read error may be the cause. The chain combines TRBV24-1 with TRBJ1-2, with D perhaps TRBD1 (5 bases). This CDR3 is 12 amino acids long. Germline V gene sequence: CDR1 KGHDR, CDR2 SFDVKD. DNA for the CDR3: TGTGCCACCGCTAAGTGGGACTACGGCTACACCTTC. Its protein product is CATAKWDYGYTF.